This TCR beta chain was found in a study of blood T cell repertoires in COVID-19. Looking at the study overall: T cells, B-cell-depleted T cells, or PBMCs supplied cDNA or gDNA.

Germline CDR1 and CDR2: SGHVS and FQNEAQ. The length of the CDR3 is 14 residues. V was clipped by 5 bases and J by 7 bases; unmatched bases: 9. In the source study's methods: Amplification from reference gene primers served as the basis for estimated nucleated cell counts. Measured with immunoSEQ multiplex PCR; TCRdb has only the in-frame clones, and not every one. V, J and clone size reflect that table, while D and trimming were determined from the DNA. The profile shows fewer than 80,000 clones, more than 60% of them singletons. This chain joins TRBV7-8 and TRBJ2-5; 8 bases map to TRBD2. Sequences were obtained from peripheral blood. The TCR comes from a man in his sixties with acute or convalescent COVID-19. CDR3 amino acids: CASSPLGGGGTQYF. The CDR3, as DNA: TGTGCCAGCAGCCCGCTCGGGGGGGGTGGGACCCAGTACTTC.